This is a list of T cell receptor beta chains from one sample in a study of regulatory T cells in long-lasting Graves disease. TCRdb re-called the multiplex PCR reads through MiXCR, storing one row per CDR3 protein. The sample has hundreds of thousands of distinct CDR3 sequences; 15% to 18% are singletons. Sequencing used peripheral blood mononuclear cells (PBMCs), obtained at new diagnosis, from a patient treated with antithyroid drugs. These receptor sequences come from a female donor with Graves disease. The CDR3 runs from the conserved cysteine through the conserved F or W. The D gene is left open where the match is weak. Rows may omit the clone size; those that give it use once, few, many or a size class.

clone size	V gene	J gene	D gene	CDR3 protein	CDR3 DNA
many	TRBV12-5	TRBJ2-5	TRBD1	CASGLVLGTEDPWGTQYF	TGTGCTAGTGGTTTGGTACTGGGGACAGAGGATCCTTGGGGGACCCAGTACTTC
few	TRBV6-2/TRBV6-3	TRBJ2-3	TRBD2	CASSEGASGGADTQYF	TGTGCCAGCAGTGAAGGGGCTAGCGGGGGCGCAGATACGCAGTATTTT
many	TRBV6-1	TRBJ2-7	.	CASRASLAGAFFEQYF	TGTGCCAGCAGGGCTAGTCTGGCGGGTGCTTTTTTCGAGCAGTACTTC
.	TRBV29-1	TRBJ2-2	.	CSSGYSDTGELFF	TGCAGCTCCGGGTATTCGGACACCGGGGAGCTGTTTTTT
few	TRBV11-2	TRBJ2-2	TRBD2	CASSLAGVPGELFF	TGTGCCAGCAGCCTAGCGGGAGTGCCCGGGGAGCTGTTTTTT
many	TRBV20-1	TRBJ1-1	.	CSARNLDTEAFF	TGCAGTGCTAGAAACTTGGACACTGAAGCTTTCTTT
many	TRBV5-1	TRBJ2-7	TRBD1	CASSASQGTGEQYF	TGCGCCAGCAGCGCCTCACAGGGGACAGGCGAGCAGTACTTC
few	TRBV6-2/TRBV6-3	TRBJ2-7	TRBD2	CASSPTSGRSNEQYF	TGTGCCAGCAGCCCAACTAGCGGGAGATCAAACGAGCAGTACTTC
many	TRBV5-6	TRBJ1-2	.	CASSLIISDHPSYGYTF	TGTGCCAGCAGCTTGATAATTTCAGACCACCCCTCCTATGGCTACACCTTC
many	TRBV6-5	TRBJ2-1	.	CASSYSGFNEQFF	TGTGCCAGCAGTTACTCGGGTTTCAATGAGCAGTTCTTC
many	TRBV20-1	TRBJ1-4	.	CSATGPGNEKLFF	TGCAGTGCCACCGGCCCAGGCAATGAAAAACTGTTTTTT
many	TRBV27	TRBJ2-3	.	CASSFEGITQYF	TGTGCCAGCAGTTTTGAAGGGATTACGCAGTATTTT
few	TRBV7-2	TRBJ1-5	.	CASSQGPQPQHF	TGTGCCAGCAGTCAAGGCCCACAGCCCCAGCATTTT
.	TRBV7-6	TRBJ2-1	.	CASSLATGHLIGEQFF	TGTGCCAGCAGCTTAGCGACGGGCCACTTAATAGGTGAGCAGTTCTTC
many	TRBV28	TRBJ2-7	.	CASSPPGTVSYEQYF	TGTGCCAGCAGTCCTCCGGGGACGGTCTCCTACGAGCAGTACTTC
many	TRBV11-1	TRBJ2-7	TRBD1	CASSLGQGYFNEQYF	TGTGCCAGCAGCCTGGGACAGGGCTATTTCAACGAGCAGTACTTC
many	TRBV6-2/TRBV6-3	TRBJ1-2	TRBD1	CASSPTGGRNYGYTF	TGTGCCAGCAGCCCAACAGGGGGGCGGAACTATGGCTACACCTTC
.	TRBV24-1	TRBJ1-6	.	CATSDGRSNSPLHF	TGTGCCACCAGTGATGGACGGAGTAATTCACCCCTCCACTTT
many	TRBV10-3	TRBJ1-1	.	CAISESTSVGNTEAFF	TGTGCCATCAGTGAGTCTACGTCGGTTGGGAACACTGAAGCTTTCTTT
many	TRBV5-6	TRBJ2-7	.	CASSLRGPFWGQYF	TGTGCCAGCAGCTTGAGGGGCCCATTCTGGGGGCAGTACTTC
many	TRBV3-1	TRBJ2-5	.	CASDNPGVGGETQYF	TGTGCCAGCGATAACCCCGGGGTTGGGGGAGAGACCCAGTACTTC
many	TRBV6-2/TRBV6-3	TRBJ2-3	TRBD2	CASSLGLAGGQDTQYF	TGTGCCAGCAGCCTGGGACTAGCGGGAGGGCAAGATACGCAGTATTTT